This T cell receptor (beta chain) was sequenced in a study of T cells generated in artificial thymic organoids (dated by TCRdb to about 2017). Background for the entire study: The TCR alpha and beta CDR3 repertoires of CD8 single positive T cells derived from in vitro artificial thymic organoids were compared with those of thymic and peripheral blood naive CD8 T cells. Displayed repertoire sequencing data were described as representative of three independent experiments.

From the cysteine up to the phenylalanine, the CDR3 has a length of 20 residues. Left in the record is the CDR3 DNA by itself, 60 bases read in frame from the first base. V is pruned by 3 bases and J by 1 base, leaving 15 bases of the junction without a gene match. Of note for this clonotype: What this receptor recognizes is not known. No quality values exist for individual bases; no much larger clone is one base distant.

To build artificial thymic organoids, human HSPCs were aggregated with MS5 murine stromal cells transduced with human DLL1, and the aggregates were cultured at an air-liquid interface. The cells used to seed the organoids were FACS-purified CD34+CD3- hematopoietic stem and progenitor cells from which residual T cells had been depleted. The culture medium for the organoids was serum-free RB27, which consists of RPMI 1640 supplemented with B27, FLT3L, IL-7 and ascorbic acid. Prior to RNA extraction, CD3+TCRalphabeta+CD8 single positive T cells from organoids and thymus were isolated by FACS sorting. For each sample, total RNA was purified from approximately 40,000 to 200,000 sorted cells using the RNeasy Micro kit, and RNA quality was assessed on an Agilent RNA 6000 Nano chip. Broad study findings and their caveats: Physiological TCR clonotype diversity, comparable to that of thymic and blood naive CD8 T cells, was observed in organoid-derived CD8 single positive T cells. Organoid-derived T cells did not show skewed Valpha or Vbeta usage, which argues against unconventional lineages or clonal expansions being dominant.

Separate semi-nested PCR amplifications were run for the TCRalpha and TCRbeta libraries, using Advantage 2 and reverse primers located in the TRAC or TRBC constant regions. First-strand cDNA synthesis used between roughly 3 and 550 ng of total RNA. The TCR cDNA libraries were generated by 5'-RACE using the SMARTer PCR cDNA Synthesis kit, with a poly-dT primer driving first-strand synthesis. Semi-nested constant-region reverse primers carried 5-nucleotide sample-specific barcodes, and products were cleaned with the Zymo DNA Clean and Concentrator-5 kit. Up to ten barcoded samples were pooled, ligated to Illumina adaptors and sequenced on an Illumina MiSeq as 2 x 150 bp paired-end reads. As for the original processing: After demultiplexing, reads were aligned with BLAT to a custom library containing all human TRAV, TRAJ, TRBV, TRBD and TRBJ combinations from IMGT. The best BLAT hits were picked using pslCDnaFilter (-maxAligns=1, -ignoreIntrons), and custom Perl scripts were used to calculate clonotype frequencies. The public reads were quality trimmed at Q25 with fastp and then assembled into clones with MiXCR by TCRdb, keeping productive beta chains. Each CDR3 protein gets just one entry, which takes the most common genes and DNA from the rows behind it. The V and J calls, along with clone size, are taken from TCRdb and not from the paper's own processing. Recorded for this sample are 7,500 to 9,000 distinct CDR3 sequences; roughly a quarter of them occurred a single time. The leading ten clones occupy less than 3.5% of the sample.

Here the chain combines TRBV23-1 and TRBJ2-3, and TRBD1 aligns with 11 junction nucleotides. TRBV23-1 is placed among ORFs of uncertain function. The sample taken for sequencing was naive CD8+ T cells grown in artificial thymic organoids from cord blood stem and progenitor cells. Explained via the paper, the cell subset or site label denotes: CD3+TCRalphabeta+CD8SP T cells; for blood, CD45RO-CCR7+ naive CD8+ T cells. This receptor was taken from a human donor who gave cord blood stem cells for thymic organoid culture, a cardiac surgery patient who gave postnatal thymus, or a blood donor (not recorded which). The nucleotides are TGCGCCAGCAGTCACCACATCGCCTCCGGGACAGGGGGGGGCACAGATACGCAGTATTTT. This gives the protein CASSHHIASGTGGGTDTQYF.